The sample holds one count of the clone carrying this T cell receptor (beta chain). For sorted CD8+ subsets, all extracted DNA was loaded. TCRdb's copy holds only in-frame clones and misses some; the assay was immunoSEQ multiplex PCR. The repertoire includes about 440 clones, around 78% of them detected once, and approximately 9.8% sits in the top ten. This entry is derived from a study of blood T cell dynamics during melanoma immunotherapy. Trimming stripped 1 base from V and 9 bases from J, with 16 bases between. The CDR3 totals 15 residues. Per the germline V gene, CDR1 is LNHNV and CDR2 is YYDKDF (reference sequence). Sample time point: week 3, after first cycle of checkpoint inhibitor.

The V call is TRBV15, the J call TRBJ2-1; D ambiguous. The sequence came from a human donor with melanoma. This sample comprised central memory CD8+ T cells from blood, obtained from a patient treated with checkpoint blockade. The CDR3 protein is CATSRATLDWSEQFF. DNA for the CDR3: TGTGCCACCAGCAGAGCTACACTTGACTGGTCTGAGCAGTTCTTC.